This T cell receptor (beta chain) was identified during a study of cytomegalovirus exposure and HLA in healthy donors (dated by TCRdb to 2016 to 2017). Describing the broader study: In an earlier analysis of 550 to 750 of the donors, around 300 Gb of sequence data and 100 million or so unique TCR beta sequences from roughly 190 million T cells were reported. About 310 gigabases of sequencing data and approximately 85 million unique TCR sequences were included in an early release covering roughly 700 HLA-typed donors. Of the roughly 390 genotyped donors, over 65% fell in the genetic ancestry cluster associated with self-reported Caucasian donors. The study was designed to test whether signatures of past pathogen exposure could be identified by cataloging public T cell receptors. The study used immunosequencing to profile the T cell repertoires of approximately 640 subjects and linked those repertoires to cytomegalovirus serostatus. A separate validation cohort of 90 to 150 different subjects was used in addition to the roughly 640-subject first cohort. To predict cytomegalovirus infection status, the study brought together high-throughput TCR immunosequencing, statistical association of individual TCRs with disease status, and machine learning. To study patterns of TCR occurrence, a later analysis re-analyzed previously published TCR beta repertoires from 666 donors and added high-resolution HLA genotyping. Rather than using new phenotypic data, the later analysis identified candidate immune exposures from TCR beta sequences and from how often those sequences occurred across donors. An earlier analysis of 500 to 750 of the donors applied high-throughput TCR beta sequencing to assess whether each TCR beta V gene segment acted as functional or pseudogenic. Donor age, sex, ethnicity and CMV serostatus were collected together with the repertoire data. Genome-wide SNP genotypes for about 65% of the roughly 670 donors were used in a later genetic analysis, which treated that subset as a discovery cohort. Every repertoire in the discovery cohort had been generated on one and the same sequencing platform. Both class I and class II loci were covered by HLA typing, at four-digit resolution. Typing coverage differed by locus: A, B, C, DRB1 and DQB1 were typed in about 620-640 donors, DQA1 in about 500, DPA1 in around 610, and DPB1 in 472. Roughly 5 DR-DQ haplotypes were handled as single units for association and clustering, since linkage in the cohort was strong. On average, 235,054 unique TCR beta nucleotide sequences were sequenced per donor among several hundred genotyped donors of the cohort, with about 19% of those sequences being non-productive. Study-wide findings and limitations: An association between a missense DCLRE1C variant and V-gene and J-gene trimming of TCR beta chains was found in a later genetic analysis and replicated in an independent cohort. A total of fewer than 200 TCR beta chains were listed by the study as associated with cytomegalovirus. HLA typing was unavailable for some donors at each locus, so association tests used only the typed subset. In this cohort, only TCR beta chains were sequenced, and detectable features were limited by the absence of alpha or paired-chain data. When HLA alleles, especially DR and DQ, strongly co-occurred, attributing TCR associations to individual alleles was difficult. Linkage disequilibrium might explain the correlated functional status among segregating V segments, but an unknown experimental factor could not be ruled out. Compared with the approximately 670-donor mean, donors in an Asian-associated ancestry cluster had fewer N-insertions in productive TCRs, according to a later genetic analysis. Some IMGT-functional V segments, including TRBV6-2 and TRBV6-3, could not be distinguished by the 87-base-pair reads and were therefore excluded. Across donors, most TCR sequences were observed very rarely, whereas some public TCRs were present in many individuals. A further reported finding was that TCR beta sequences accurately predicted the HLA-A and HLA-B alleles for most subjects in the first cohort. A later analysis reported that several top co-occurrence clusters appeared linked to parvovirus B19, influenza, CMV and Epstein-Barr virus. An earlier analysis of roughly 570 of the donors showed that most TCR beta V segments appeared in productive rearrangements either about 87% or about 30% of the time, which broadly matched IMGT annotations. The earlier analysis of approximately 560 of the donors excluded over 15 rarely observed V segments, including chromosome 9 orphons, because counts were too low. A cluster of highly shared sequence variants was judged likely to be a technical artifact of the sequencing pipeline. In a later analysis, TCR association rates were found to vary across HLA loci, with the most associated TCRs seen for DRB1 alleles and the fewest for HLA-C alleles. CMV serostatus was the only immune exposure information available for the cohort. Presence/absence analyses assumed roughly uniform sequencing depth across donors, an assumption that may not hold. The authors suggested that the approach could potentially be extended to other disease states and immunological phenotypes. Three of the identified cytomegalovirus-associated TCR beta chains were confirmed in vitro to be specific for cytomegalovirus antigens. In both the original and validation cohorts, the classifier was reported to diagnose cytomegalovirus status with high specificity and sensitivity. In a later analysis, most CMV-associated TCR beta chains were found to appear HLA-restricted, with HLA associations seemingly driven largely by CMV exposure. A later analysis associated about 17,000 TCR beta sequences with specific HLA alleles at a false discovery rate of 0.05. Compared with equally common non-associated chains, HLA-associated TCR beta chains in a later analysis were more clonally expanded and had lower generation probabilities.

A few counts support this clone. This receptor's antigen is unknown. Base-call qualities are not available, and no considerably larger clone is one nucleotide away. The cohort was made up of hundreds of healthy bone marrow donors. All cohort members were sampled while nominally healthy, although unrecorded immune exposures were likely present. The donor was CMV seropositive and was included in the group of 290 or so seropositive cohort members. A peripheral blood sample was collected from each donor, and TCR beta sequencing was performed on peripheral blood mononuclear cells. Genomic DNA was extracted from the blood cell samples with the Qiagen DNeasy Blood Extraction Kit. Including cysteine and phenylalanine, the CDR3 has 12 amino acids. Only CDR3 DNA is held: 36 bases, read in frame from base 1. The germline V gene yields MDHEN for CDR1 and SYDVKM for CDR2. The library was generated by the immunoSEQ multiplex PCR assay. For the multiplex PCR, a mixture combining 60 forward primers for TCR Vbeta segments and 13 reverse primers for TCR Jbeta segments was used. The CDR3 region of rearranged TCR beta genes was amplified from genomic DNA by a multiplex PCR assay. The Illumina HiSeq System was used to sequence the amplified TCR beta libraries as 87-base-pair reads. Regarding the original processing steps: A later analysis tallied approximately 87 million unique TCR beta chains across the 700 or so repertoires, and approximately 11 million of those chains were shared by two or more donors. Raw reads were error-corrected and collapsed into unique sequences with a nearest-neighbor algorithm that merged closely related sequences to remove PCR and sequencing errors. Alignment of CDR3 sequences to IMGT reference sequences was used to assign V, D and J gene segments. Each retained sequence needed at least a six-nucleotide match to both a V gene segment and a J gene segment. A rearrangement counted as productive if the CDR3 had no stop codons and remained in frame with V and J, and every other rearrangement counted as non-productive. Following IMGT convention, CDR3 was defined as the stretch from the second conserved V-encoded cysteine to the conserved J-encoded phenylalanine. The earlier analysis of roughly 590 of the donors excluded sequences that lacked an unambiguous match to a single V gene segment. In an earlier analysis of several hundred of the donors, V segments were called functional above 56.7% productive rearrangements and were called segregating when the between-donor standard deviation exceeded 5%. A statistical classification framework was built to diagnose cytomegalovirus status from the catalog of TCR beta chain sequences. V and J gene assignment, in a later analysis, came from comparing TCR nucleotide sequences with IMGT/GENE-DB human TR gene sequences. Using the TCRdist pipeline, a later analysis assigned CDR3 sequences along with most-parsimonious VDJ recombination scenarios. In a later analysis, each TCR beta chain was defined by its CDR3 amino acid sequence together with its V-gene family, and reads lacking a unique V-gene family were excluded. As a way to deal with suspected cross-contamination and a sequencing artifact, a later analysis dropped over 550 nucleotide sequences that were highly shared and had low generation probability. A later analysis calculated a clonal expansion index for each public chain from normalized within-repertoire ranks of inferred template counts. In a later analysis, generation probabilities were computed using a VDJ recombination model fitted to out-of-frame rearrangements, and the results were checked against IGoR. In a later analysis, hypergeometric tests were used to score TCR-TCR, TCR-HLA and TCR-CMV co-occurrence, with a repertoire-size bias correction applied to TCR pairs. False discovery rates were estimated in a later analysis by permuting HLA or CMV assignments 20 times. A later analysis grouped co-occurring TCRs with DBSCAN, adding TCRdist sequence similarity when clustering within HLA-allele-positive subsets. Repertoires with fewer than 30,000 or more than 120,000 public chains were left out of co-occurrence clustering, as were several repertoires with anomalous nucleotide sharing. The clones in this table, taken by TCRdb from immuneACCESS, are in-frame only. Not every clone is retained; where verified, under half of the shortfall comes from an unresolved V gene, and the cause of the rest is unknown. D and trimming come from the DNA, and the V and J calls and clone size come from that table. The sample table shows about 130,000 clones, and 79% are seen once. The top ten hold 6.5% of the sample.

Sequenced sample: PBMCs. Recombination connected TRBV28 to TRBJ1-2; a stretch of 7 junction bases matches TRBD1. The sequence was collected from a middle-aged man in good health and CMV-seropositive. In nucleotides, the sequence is TGTGTTGCTCAGGGGGTCGACTATGGCTACACCTTC. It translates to CVAQGVDYGYTF.